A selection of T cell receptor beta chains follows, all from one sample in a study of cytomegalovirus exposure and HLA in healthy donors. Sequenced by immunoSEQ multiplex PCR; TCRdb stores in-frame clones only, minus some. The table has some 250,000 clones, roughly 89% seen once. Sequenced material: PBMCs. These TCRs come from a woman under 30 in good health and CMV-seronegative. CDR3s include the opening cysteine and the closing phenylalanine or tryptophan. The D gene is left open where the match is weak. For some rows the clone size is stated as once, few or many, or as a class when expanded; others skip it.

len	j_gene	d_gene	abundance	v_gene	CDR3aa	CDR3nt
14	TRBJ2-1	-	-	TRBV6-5	CATRQVGSYNEQFF	TGTGCCACGCGACAGGTCGGGTCCTACAATGAGCAGTTCTTC
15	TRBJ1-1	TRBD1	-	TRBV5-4	CASSGTGAGNTEAFF	TGTGCCAGCAGCGGAACAGGGGCCGGGAACACTGAAGCTTTCTTT
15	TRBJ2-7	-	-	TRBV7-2	CASSLGGPPAYEQYF	TGTGCCAGCAGCTTAGGTGGGCCTCCCGCCTACGAGCAGTACTTC
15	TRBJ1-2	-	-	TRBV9	CASSASGGSNYGYTF	TGTGCCAGCAGTGCCTCCGGAGGATCTAACTATGGCTACACCTTC
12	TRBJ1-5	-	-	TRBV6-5	CASASKGQPQHF	TGTGCCAGCGCATCGAAGGGGCAGCCCCAGCATTTT
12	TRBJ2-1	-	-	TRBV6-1	CASSEARNEQFF	TGTGCCAGCAGTGAAGCCCGTAATGAGCAGTTCTTC
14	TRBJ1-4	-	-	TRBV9	CASASGAGNEKLFF	TGTGCCAGCGCTTCAGGGGCTGGAAATGAAAAACTGTTTTTT
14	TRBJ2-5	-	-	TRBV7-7	CASSLEDTTQTQYF	TGTGCTAGCAGCTTAGAGGACACAACGCAGACCCAGTACTTC
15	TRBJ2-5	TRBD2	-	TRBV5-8	CASSVGLAVEETQYF	TGTGCCAGCAGCGTGGGACTAGCGGTAGAAGAGACCCAGTACTTC
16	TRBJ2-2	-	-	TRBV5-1	CASSLGQGGNTGELFF	TGCGCCAGCAGCTTGGGACAGGGAGGGAACACCGGGGAGCTGTTTTTT
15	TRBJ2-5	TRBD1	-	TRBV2	CASSPDRGKWWIQYF	TGTGCCAGCAGTCCGGACAGGGGGAAATGGTGGATCCAGTACTTC
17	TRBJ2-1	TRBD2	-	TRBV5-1	CASSLGLEGLSYNEQFF	TGCGCCAGCAGCCTGGGACTAGAGGGCCTCTCCTACAATGAGCAGTTCTTC
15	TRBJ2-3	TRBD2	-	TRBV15	CATSRDLGLAGVQYF	TGTGCCACCAGCAGAGATCTGGGACTAGCGGGGGTGCAGTATTTT
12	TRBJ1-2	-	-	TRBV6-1	CASSPGGGGYTF	TGTGCCAGCAGTCCTGGGGGGGGAGGTTACACCTTC
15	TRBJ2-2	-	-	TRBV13	CASSLGGPNTGELFF	TGTGCCAGCAGCTTAGGGGGCCCGAACACCGGGGAGCTGTTTTTT
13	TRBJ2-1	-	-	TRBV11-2	CASSLGRGYEQFF	TGTGCCAGCAGCTTAGGTCGGGGGTATGAGCAGTTCTTC
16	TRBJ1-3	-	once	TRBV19	CASSILFRDSGNTIYF	TGTGCCAGTAGTATCTTGTTCCGGGACTCTGGAAACACCATATATTTT
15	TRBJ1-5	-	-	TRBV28	CASSSRVPLNQPQHF	TGTGCCAGCAGTTCCCGGGTCCCCCTAAATCAGCCCCAGCATTTT
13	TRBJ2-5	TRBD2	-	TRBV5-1	CASNSGTQETQYF	TGCGCCAGCAATAGCGGGACACAAGAGACCCAGTACTTC
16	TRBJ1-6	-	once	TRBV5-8	CASNYPTGRGNSPLHF	TGTGCCAGCAACTACCCAACGGGCAGGGGTAATTCACCCCTCCACTTT
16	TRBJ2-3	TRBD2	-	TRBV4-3	CASSVRGGPSADTQYF	TGCGCCAGCAGCGTCCGGGGGGGCCCCAGCGCAGATACGCAGTATTTT
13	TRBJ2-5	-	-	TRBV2	CASRQDSQETQYF	TGTGCCAGCAGACAGGACAGCCAAGAGACCCAGTACTTC
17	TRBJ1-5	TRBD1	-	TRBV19	CASSPRDRGSANQPQHF	TGTGCCAGTAGTCCCCGGGACAGGGGTAGCGCCAATCAGCCCCAGCATTTT
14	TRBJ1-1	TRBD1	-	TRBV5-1	CASSKDRGRAEAFF	TGCGCCAGCAGCAAGGACAGGGGACGGGCTGAAGCTTTCTTT
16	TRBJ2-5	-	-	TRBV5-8	CASSLVTPPTQETQYF	TGTGCCAGCAGCTTGGTTACTCCGCCCACCCAAGAGACCCAGTACTTC
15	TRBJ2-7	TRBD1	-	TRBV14	CASSQVRTGSYEQYF	TGTGCCAGCAGCCAGGTGAGGACAGGGTCCTACGAGCAGTACTTC
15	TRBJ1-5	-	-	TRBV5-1	CASSQTGASNQPQHF	TGCGCCAGCAGCCAGACAGGCGCTTCGAATCAGCCCCAGCATTTT
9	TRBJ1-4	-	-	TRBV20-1	CSASEHPFF	TGCAGTGCTAGTGAGCACCCGTTTTTT
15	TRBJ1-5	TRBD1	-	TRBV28	CASSPSRRGLRPQHF	TGTGCCAGCAGTCCAAGCCGCAGGGGGCTTAGGCCCCAGCATTTT
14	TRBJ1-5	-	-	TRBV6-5	CASTQRQGRGPQHF	TGTGCCAGCACCCAGAGGCAGGGTCGAGGGCCCCAGCATTTT
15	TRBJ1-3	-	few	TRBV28	CASSLPWGFGNTIYF	TGTGCCAGCAGTTTACCGTGGGGCTTCGGAAACACCATATATTTT
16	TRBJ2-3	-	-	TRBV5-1	CASSPLPVAGTDTQYF	TGCGCCAGCAGCCCCCTCCCCGTGGCCGGCACAGATACGCAGTATTTT
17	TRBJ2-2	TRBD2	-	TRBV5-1	CASSQYGTSIPGGELFF	TGCGCCAGCAGCCAATACGGGACTAGCATCCCAGGCGGGGAGCTGTTTTTT
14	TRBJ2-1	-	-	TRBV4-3	CASSQAGNYNEQFF	TGCGCCAGCAGCCAAGCAGGAAATTATAATGAGCAGTTCTTC
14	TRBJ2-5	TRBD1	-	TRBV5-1	CASSPGQGQETQYF	TGCGCCAGCAGCCCCGGACAGGGACAAGAGACCCAGTACTTC
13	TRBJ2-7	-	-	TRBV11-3	CASSLSTAYEQYF	TGTGCCAGCAGCTTATCAACAGCTTACGAGCAGTACTTC
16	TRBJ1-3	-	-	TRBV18	CASSLDPGLTGNTIYF	TGTGCCAGCTCACTTGATCCAGGGTTAACTGGAAACACCATATATTTT
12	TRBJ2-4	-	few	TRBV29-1	CSVVKGENIQYF	TGCAGCGTTGTTAAGGGAGAAAACATTCAGTACTTC
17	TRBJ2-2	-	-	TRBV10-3	CAIPRQGPDTNTGELFF	TGTGCCATCCCCCGCCAGGGGCCCGATACGAACACCGGGGAGCTGTTTTTT
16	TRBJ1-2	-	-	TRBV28	CASSFSVAILNYGYTF	TGTGCCAGCAGTTTTTCCGTAGCCATACTTAACTATGGCTACACCTTC
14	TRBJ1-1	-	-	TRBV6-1	CASSDQAVNTEAFF	TGTGCCAGCAGTGATCAGGCCGTGAACACTGAAGCTTTCTTT
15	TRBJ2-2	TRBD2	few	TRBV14	CASSQAVGGAGELFF	TGTGCCAGCAGCCAAGCCGTTGGGGGGGCCGGGGAGCTGTTTTTT
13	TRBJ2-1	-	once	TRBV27	CASSLIPNNEQFF	TGTGCCAGCAGTTTAATCCCCAACAATGAGCAGTTCTTC
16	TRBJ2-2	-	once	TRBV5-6	CASSLETEANTGELFF	TGTGCCAGCAGCTTGGAAACGGAGGCGAACACCGGGGAGCTGTTTTTT
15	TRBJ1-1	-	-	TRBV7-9	CASSSSQGMNTEAFF	TGTGCCAGCAGCTCCTCTCAGGGGATGAACACTGAAGCTTTCTTT
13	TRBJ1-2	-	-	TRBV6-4	CASRNTGNYGYTF	TGTGCCAGCAGAAATACAGGGAACTATGGCTACACCTTC
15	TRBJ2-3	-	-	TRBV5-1	CASSLQALATDTQYF	TGCGCCAGCAGCTTGCAAGCCCTAGCCACAGATACGCAGTATTTT